This T cell receptor beta chain emerged from a study of a mutant IDH1 vaccine in newly diagnosed glioma. The overall study: Visits designated V12 and V13 were conducted at weeks 35 and 47, respectively.

Time point in this sample: week 47, end of study. Vaccine doses each comprised 300 ug of mutant IDH1 20-mer peptide, with topical imiquimod. Patients, over weeks 1, 3, 5, 7, 11, 15, 19 and 23, received a total of eight vaccinations. The astrocytomas were IDH1-mutant, ATRX-negative, and WHO grade 3 or 4. Here immunoSEQ multiplex PCR was the method, and the copy in TCRdb shows in-frame clones only, minus some. Among 90,000 to 100,000 clones listed, around nine tenths were seen once. Regarding this clone: No antigen is known for it.

Germline V gene lookup returns CDR1 SNHLY and CDR2 FYNNEI. The CDR3 covers 13 residues. Trimming shortened V by 4 bases and J by 4 bases, and 10 bases separated the two germline ends. The sequencing used PBMCs, collected from a glioma patient whose treatment included an IDH1 peptide vaccine. The rearrangement links TRBV2 to TRBJ2-5; D might be TRBD2 (6 bases). The source is a woman between 45 and 65 years old with glioma. CDR3 protein: CASSADYGETQYF. The CDR3 coding sequence is TGTGCCAGCAGTGCGGACTACGGAGAGACCCAGTACTTC.